This record looks at one TCR beta chain sequence and its context. Sample-barcoded 5' priming and a J-beta primer mix drove a second PCR of about 6 to 12 cycles. Each cDNA molecule carried a tag from a template-switch adaptor that contained 12 random nucleotides. One entry per CDR3 protein, called by TCRdb with MiXCR from the 5' RACE reads. The table includes fewer than 2 million distinct CDR3 sequences, approximately 40% detected once. This entry comes from a study of blood T cells in healthy people across ages. The specimen was blood. The TCR comes from a human donor in good health.

This CDR3 reads CASSSVDQTQYF. The CDR3 DNA reads as TGTGCCAGCAGCTCGGTCGACCAGACCCAGTACTTC. This sequence joins TRBV3-1 and TRBJ2-5; D is unclear. CDR3 length equals 12 residues. Trimming removed 5 bases from V and 6 bases from J, with 10 bases in between. Germline V gene sequence: CDR1 LGHDT, CDR2 YNNKEL (reference sequence).